The rows below give T cell receptor beta chains drawn from one sample of a study of cytomegalovirus exposure and HLA in healthy donors. Clones were sequenced by immunoSEQ multiplex PCR, and TCRdb holds only the in-frame ones, with some missing. The sample has around 98,000 clones; roughly nine tenths are singletons. The sample was PBMCs. These receptors all come from a man between 18 and 35 years old in good health and CMV-seropositive. Each CDR3 is given with its conserved first and last residue. The D gene is left open where the match is weak.

V	J	D	CDR3	DNA
TRBV9	TRBJ1-2	.	CASSTHRDTYHGYTF	TGTGCCAGCAGCACGCACCGGGACACTTACCATGGCTACACCTTC
TRBV28	TRBJ1-2	TRBD1	CASSLWGSAGGAGYTF	TGTGCCAGCAGTTTATGGGGGTCTGCAGGGGGCGCAGGCTACACCTTC
TRBV11-1	TRBJ1-1	TRBD1	CASSTGQPNTEAFF	TGTGCCAGCAGCACGGGACAGCCTAACACTGAAGCTTTCTTT
TRBV7-9	TRBJ2-7	.	CASSLVGGKAPYEQYF	TGTGCCAGCAGCTTAGTTGGGGGGAAGGCCCCATACGAGCAGTACTTC
TRBV7-9	TRBJ2-2	.	CASSLGQTNTGELFF	TGTGCCAGCAGCTTAGGTCAGACGAACACCGGGGAGCTGTTTTTT
TRBV6-1	TRBJ2-7	TRBD2	CASSETSGTSYEQYF	TGTGCCAGCAGTGAAACTAGCGGGACCTCCTACGAGCAGTACTTC
TRBV5-8	TRBJ2-7	TRBD2	CASSYGTSGSRTYEQYF	TGTGCCAGCAGTTATGGGACTAGCGGGTCCCGAACCTACGAGCAGTACTTC
TRBV7-3	TRBJ1-6	TRBD1	CASSFGTENSPLHF	TGTGCCAGCAGCTTCGGGACAGAAAATTCACCCCTCCACTTT
TRBV4-1	TRBJ1-1	TRBD1	CASSHLTGSDTEAFF	TGCGCCAGCAGCCACCTGACAGGGTCTGACACTGAAGCTTTCTTT
TRBV6-6	TRBJ1-6	TRBD1	CASRKGQGGNSPLHF	TGTGCCAGCAGAAAAGGACAGGGGGGAAATTCACCCCTCCACTTT
TRBV19	TRBJ2-3	.	CASRWTSSTDTQYF	TGTGCCAGTAGATGGACAAGCAGCACAGATACGCAGTATTTT
TRBV11-2	TRBJ2-3	.	CASSLAKLPGQITDTQYF	TGTGCCAGCAGCTTAGCTAAACTCCCGGGACAAATCACAGATACGCAGTATTTT
TRBV2	TRBJ2-3	.	CASRVAVALRTQYF	TGTGCCAGCAGGGTAGCGGTAGCACTTCGGACGCAGTATTTT
TRBV4-3	TRBJ2-1	TRBD1	CASSQRDSSYNEQFF	TGCGCCAGCAGCCAACGGGACAGCTCCTACAATGAGCAGTTCTTC
TRBV5-6	TRBJ2-5	.	CASVRGALETQYF	TGTGCCAGCGTTAGGGGCGCCCTGGAGACCCAGTACTTC